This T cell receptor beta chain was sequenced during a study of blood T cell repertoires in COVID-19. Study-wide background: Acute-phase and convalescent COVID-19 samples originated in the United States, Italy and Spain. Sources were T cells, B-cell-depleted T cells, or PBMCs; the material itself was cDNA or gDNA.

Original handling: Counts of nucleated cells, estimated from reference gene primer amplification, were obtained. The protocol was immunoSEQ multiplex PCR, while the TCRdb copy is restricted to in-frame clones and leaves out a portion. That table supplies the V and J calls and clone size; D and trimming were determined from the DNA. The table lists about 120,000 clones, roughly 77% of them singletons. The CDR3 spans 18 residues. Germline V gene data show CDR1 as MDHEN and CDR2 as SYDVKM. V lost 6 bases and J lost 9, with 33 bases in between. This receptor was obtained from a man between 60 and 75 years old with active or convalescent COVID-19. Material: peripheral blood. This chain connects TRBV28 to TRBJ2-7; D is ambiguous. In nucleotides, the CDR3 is TGTGCCAGCAGCCCCTCTACCGGTTTTGGTTCCCTCTTTATGTCGCAGTACTTC. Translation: CASSPSTGFGSLFMSQYF.